This section outlines one T cell receptor (beta chain) sequence together with its context. The antigen is unknown. The data were taken from a study of PD-1 blockade in classical Hodgkin lymphoma. Broader study findings: Diminished baseline TCR diversity has been reported in newly diagnosed patients relative to healthy donors. Repertoire differences have undefined causes, possibly disease activity or prior therapy.

Time point here: newly diagnosed, previously untreated cHL patient sample. Comparator PBMCs were from newly diagnosed, untreated classical Hodgkin lymphoma. V dropped 6 bases and J dropped 3 bases, with 16 bases sitting between them. CDR3 length: 15 residues. CDR1 and CDR2 from the germline V gene are SNHLY and FYNNEI. Assay used: immunoSEQ multiplex PCR; TCRdb lists only in-frame clones, some missing. The data hold approximately 70,000 clones, with about 93% observed a single time. The chain links TRBV2 to TRBJ2-3, with D possibly TRBD2 on 6 matching bases. Sequencing was performed on peripheral blood mononuclear cells (PBMCs). The source is a human donor with classical Hodgkin lymphoma. DNA for the CDR3: TGTGCCAGCAGCGGCCTGCGGGGCTTGACAGATACGCAGTATTTT. This gives the protein CASSGLRGLTDTQYF.